These 14 T cell receptor beta chains were sequenced from one sample in a study of identical twins. TCRdb reprocessed the 5' RACE reads via MiXCR and lists one record per CDR3 protein. This table holds hundreds of thousands of distinct CDR3 sequences, 6% to 8.5% found once. The sample was also linked to a second study, of yellow fever vaccine responses in identical twins.

The sequenced sample was CD8+ T cells sorted from blood. These receptors were collected from a woman younger than 30 in good health.

This clonotype was seen at least ten times. The chain uses TRBV11-2 and TRBJ2-6, with TRBD1 as a possible D gene (5 bases). The CDR3 covers 16 residues. Trimming took 1 base from V and 4 from J, leaving 11 bases between them. Germline assignment: CDR1 SGHAT and CDR2 FQNNGV. The DNA of the CDR3 is TGTGCCAGCAGCTTAGTAGGGGCACGAGGGGCCAACGTCCTGACTTTC. It encodes CASSLVGARGANVLTF.

The rearrangement uses TRBV11-2 and TRBJ2-7, with unresolved D. Trimming took off 5 bases at V and 0 bases at J, with 8 bases between the two ends. The CDR3 spans 13 residues. The germline V gene encodes CDR1 SGHAT and CDR2 FQNNGV. The CDR3 sequence is CASSAGVSYEQYV. Here the CDR3 DNA reads TGTGCCAGCAGCGCAGGCGTCTCCTACGAGCAGTACGTC.

This clonotype was observed at least ten times. The J gene is TRBJ2-1, the V gene TRBV12-3 or TRBV12-4; D is unclear. V was pared by 5 bases and J by 6 bases, with 14 bases between. The CDR3 is 14 residues long. For the CDR3, the DNA is TGTGCCAGCAGTCACTCGAGTGCGTTCAATGAGCAGTTCTTC. This encodes CASSHSSAFNEQFF.

The chain recombines TRBV12-3 or TRBV12-4 with TRBJ1-5, with D possibly being TRBD1 (5 bases). Between the trimmed V and J ends, which lost 6 bases and 4 bases, there was a span of 19 bases. The CDR3 has 16 residues. CDR3: CASSPRWDSQNQPQHF. Written as DNA, the CDR3 is TGTGCCAGCAGCCCAAGATGGGACTCCCAAAATCAGCCCCAGCATTTT.

In this sample, this clonotype turned up a few times. This chain joins TRBV7-9 and TRBJ2-7, with D maybe TRBD2 (6 bases). The CDR3 totals 13 residues. The ends were cut back, 3 bases at V and 6 bases at J, with 12 bases in the middle. Looked up from germline, CDR1 is SEHNR and CDR2 is FQNEAQ (reference sequence). The CDR3 DNA reads as TGTGCCAGCAGCTTCGGGGGAGGCGGCGAGCAGTACTTC. Translating it yields CASSFGGGGEQYF. The variable domain in full, with the rest retrieved from reference TRBV7-9 and TRBJ2-7, is DTGVSQNPRHKITKRGQNVTFRCDPISEHNRLYWYRQTLGQGPEFLTYFQNEAQLEKSRLLSDRFSAERPKGSFSTLEIQRTEQGDSAMYLCASSFGGGGEQYFGPGTRLTVT.

This clonotype was counted ten times or more. The rearrangement links TRBV4-1 to TRBJ2-7; D is possibly TRBD1 (6 bases). Trimming cost V 0 bases and J 7 bases, with 13 bases left between them. The germline V gene encodes CDR1 MGHRA and CDR2 YSYEKL. This CDR3 is 14 amino acids long. CDR3 protein: CASSQDTGLREQYV. The CDR3 nucleotides read TGCGCCAGCAGCCAAGATACAGGGCTTCGGGAGCAGTACGTC.

Many counts were recorded for this clonotype. The genes are TRBV9 and TRBJ2-3; 8 bases fit TRBD1. This CDR3 spans 14 amino acids. From germline, CDR1 is SGDLS and CDR2 YYNGEE. The J segment lost 5 bases and the V segment lost 3 bases, leaving 5 bases of the junction unmatched. The CDR3 region is CASSEGQGVDTQYF. CDR3 bases: TGTGCCAGCAGCGAAGGACAGGGTGTAGATACGCAGTATTTT.

The rearrangement uses TRBV2 and TRBJ2-3; D gene ambiguous. Germline lookup yields CDR1 SNHLY and CDR2 FYNNEI. CDR3 length equals 15 residues. Trimming shortened V by 2 bases and J by 0 bases, and 9 bases separated the two germline ends. The CDR3 reads CASSEFTDSTDTQYF. As DNA, the CDR3 is TGTGCCAGCAGTGAATTCACAGACAGCACAGATACGCAGTATTTT.

This clonotype has just a few counts. The chain carries TRBV5-1 and TRBJ2-1; weak D call: TRBD1 (5 bases). The CDR3 has 13 amino acids. Trimming removed 2 bases from V and 8 bases from J, with 11 bases in between. The germline V gene encodes CDR1 SGHRS and CDR2 YFSETQ. The CDR3 sequence is CASSFQGIDEQFF. DNA for the CDR3: TGCGCCAGCAGCTTTCAGGGAATCGATGAGCAGTTCTTC.

In its sample, this clonotype was seen a few times. V and J are TRBV20-1 and TRBJ2-7; a weak D match, TRBD2 (6 bases). Looked up from germline, CDR1 is DFQATT and CDR2 is SNEGSKA (reference sequence). CDR3 size: 12 residues. Trimming removed 0 bases at V and 6 bases at J, with 9 bases between. The CDR3 sequence is CSARELRGEQYV. In DNA, the CDR3 is TGCAGTGCTAGAGAACTGCGGGGCGAGCAGTACGTC.

At least ten counts were recorded for this clonotype. J is TRBJ2-1 and V is TRBV4-1, with D possibly matching TRBD2 (6 bases). Per germline, CDR1 MGHRA and CDR2 YSYEKL. The CDR3 is made up of 15 amino acids. V lost 0 bases and J lost 6, with 12 bases in between. DNA of the CDR3: TGCGCCAGCAGCCAAGACGGGGGACGCAGCAATGAGCAGTTCTTC. Translation: CASSQDGGRSNEQFF.

This clonotype was detected only a few times. V and J are TRBV4-2 and TRBJ2-5; TRBD2 matches 10 bases. From germline, CDR1 is LGHNA and CDR2 YNFKEQ. The CDR3 runs to 16 residues. Trimming removed 3 bases from V and 5 bases from J; junction bases left unmatched: 9. In DNA form, the CDR3 reads TGTGCCAGCAGCCACAACAGCCTTAGCGGGAGGGAGACCCAGTACTTC. Translating it yields CASSHNSLSGRETQYF.

This clonotype was counted only a few times. The chain links TRBV5-6 to TRBJ2-2; D possibly corresponds to TRBD1 (5 bases). From germline, CDR1 is SGHDT and CDR2 YYEEEE. The CDR3 is 13 residues long. V was clipped by 0 bases and J by 6 bases, with 6 bases between them. This chain's CDR3 is CASSLEGSGELFF. As DNA, the CDR3 is TGTGCCAGCAGCTTGGAGGGGTCCGGGGAGCTGTTTTTT.

This clonotype was seen many times. The chain has TRBV2 and TRBJ2-1; TRBD1 is a possible D gene (5 bases). With 3 bases removed from V and 0 bases from J, the gap between germline ends came to 9 bases. The CDR3 sequence is 15 residues long. The germline gives CDR1 SNHLY, CDR2 FYNNEI. Written as DNA, the CDR3 is TGTGCCAGCAGTGACGACAGAGGCTCCTACAATGAGCAGTTCTTC. Translated: CASSDDRGSYNEQFF.